This TCR beta chain was found in a study of T cell repertoires in cytomegalovirus infection. Study-wide context: CMV infection and matching HLA type were both indicated by public TCR beta signatures.

From the reads, TCRdb called clonotypes with MiXCR, one entry per CDR3 protein. The sample lists roughly 310,000 distinct CDR3 sequences; about 27% were seen once. The V segment lost 4 bases and the J segment 2 bases; nucleotides outside the gene matches: 9. Germline assignment: CDR1 SGHVS and CDR2 FQNEAQ. The CDR3 sequence is 17 residues long. This clonotype has at least ten counts. Its target is not known. This chain uses TRBV7-8 with TRBJ2-3, with 10 nucleotides matching TRBD2. This TCR was sampled from a human donor in good health (CMV status not recorded). Some clones in this sample may be carry-over from other donors' samples. Sequenced material: cultured PBMCs, taken from culture after CMV antigen stimulation. CDR3 in amino acids: CASSSTSSGRVTDTQYF. The CDR3 nucleotides are TGTGCCAGCAGCTCGACCTCTAGCGGGAGAGTCACAGATACGCAGTATTTT.